This T cell receptor beta chain was found in a study of T cells in Graves' hyperthyroidism and ophthalmopathy. The CDR3 regions of TCR beta were amplified from RNA transcripts. When the TCR CDR3 underwent first-round RT-PCR, the HTBI primer set was used. TCRdb re-called the multiplex PCR reads with MiXCR, one entry per CDR3 protein. The data contain hundreds of thousands of distinct CDR3 sequences, under 45% of them singletons. Diagnostic decisions used clinical symptoms, serum thyroxine and TRAb, thyroid ultrasound and orbital computed tomography. This CDR3 has 14 amino acids. Trimming removed 4 bases from V and 0 bases from J, with 11 bases in between. Per germline, CDR1 SGHDT and CDR2 YYEEEE.

The V gene is TRBV5-6, the J gene TRBJ2-7; D not certain. The sequence came from a woman aged 40 to 50 with Graves' hyperthyroidism. Sequencing input: blood. The CDR3, as DNA: TGTGCCAGCAGCCCTGTAACGAGCTCCTACGAGCAGTACTTC. Translation gives CASSPVTSSYEQYF.